The 18 T cell receptor beta chains in this list originate from one sample, sequenced in a study of CD4 and CD8 cells across lung adenocarcinoma regions. TCRdb ran MiXCR on the PCR reads and lists one entry per CDR3 protein. Seen here are tens of thousands of distinct CDR3 sequences, over 40% observed once, and the top ten hold 20% to 25%. Specimen: CD4+ T cells from the center of a lung tumor. The receptors here all came from a male donor with lung adenocarcinoma. The CD4 and CD8 labels of this study may be unreliable.

This clonotype has at least ten counts. The chain employs TRBV12-3 or TRBV12-4 and TRBJ2-1; TRBD2 agrees at 7 bases. The trim removed 6 bases at V and 11 bases at J, leaving 7 bases unmatched. The CDR3 sequence is 12 residues long. The CDR3 nucleotides are TGTGCCAGCAGGCTAGCGGAACATAAGCAGTTCTTC. Translation: CASRLAEHKQFF.

Turning to this clonotype: At one of its ends the junction is not consistent with the germline gene, which may arise from a read error. V gene TRBV6-5 combines with J gene TRBJ2-5, with 9 bases that match TRBD2. Germline CDR1 reads MNHEY; CDR2 reads SVGAGI. The CDR3 is 15 residues long. The CDR3 sequence is CASRYSGSDPDTQYF. DNA of the CDR3: TGTGCCAGCAGATATAGCGGGAGTGACCCAGATACCCAGTATTTC.

The J gene is TRBJ2-7, the V gene TRBV6-1; perhaps TRBD1 as D (5 bases). Germline CDR1 reads MNHNS; CDR2 reads SASEGT. This CDR3 is 14 amino acids long. The CDR3 bases are TGTGCCAGCAGTGTTGGCAGGGTCCCCACGATCAGCACTGTC. This translates into CASSVGRVPTISTV.

Remarks on this clonotype: One junction end does not reproduce the germline sequence, and a read error may be involved. This chain links TRBV6-1 with TRBJ2-1, with D possibly TRBD2 on 6 matching bases. The CDR3 is made up of 14 amino acids. CDR1 MNHNS and CDR2 SASEGT come from the germline V gene. In nucleotides, the CDR3 is TGTCCCAGCAGCCAGGCTGCTAGCGTCAATGAGCAGTTTTTT. Translating gives CPSSQAASVNEQFF.

As concerns this clonotype: One end of the junction varies from germline; a read error may be responsible. In nucleotides, the CDR3 is TGCGCCCGCTGCCCACAGGCAGTGAGCACAGAGACGCAGTATTTT. This translates into CARCPQAVSTETQYF. V gene TRBV10-2 combines with J gene TRBJ2-3; D possibly corresponds to TRBD1 (5 bases). Germline V CDR1 and CDR2: WSHSY, SAAADI. CDR3 size: 15 residues.

This chain connects TRBV20-1 to TRBJ2-5, with D possibly matching TRBD2 (6 bases). Between the trimmed V and J ends, which lost 6 bases and 2 bases, there was a span of 19 bases. The CDR3 runs 15 residues. CDR1 is DFQATT, CDR2 SNEGSKA, per germline (reference sequence). CDR3 nucleotides: TGCAGTGCCCACGGCCCGGGAGTTTGGCAAGAGACCCAGTACTTC. It specifies CSAHGPGVWQETQYF.

This clonotype was found a few times. The chain joins TRBV10-2 to TRBJ2-5; D is uncertain. V was shortened by 2 bases and J by 0 bases, with 7 bases between the two germline ends. The CDR3 sequence is 14 residues long. Germline CDR1 WSHSY, CDR2 SAAADI. The CDR3 here is CASSESGYQETQYF. The CDR3 DNA sequence: TGCGCCAGCAGTGAGAGTGGGTACCAAGAGACCCAGTACTTC.

In the case of this clonotype: A read error is possible here, since a much larger clone lies one base away. The V call is TRBV4-1, the J call TRBJ2-1; no definite D call. V dropped 0 bases and J dropped 10 bases, with 13 bases sitting between them. CDR1 and CDR2 from the germline V gene are MGHRA and YSYEKL. The CDR3 runs to 14 residues. CDR3 in amino acids: CASSQEVIGYEQFF. In DNA, the CDR3 is TGCGCCAGCAGCCAAGAAGTCATCGGCTACGAGCAGTTCTTC.

The gene calls are TRBV12-3 or TRBV12-4 and TRBJ2-1, with 13 bases that match TRBD2. The J call may not be correct, given that the DNA end is closer to TRBJ2-5. This CDR3 is 14 amino acids long. The CDR3 nucleotides read TGTGCCAGCCGAACTAGCGGGGGGGCGGAGACCCAGTACTTC. Translated, it gives CASRTSGGAETQYF.

This rearrangement joins TRBV6-5 to TRBJ2-2, with 7 bases matching TRBD1. The last part of the DNA fits TRBJ2-3 better; the J call may be wrong. This CDR3 comprises 15 residues. The germline CDR1 and CDR2 sequences are MNHEY and SVGAGI. CDR3 amino acids: CASRLQSVSTGAQYF. CDR3 sequence (DNA): TGTGCCAGCAGACTCCAGTCTGTGAGTACAGGGGCGCAGTATTTT.

J is TRBJ2-5 and V is TRBV9; no clear D. Germline V gene data show CDR1 as SGDLS and CDR2 as YYNGEE. This CDR3 region has 14 residues. V dropped 3 bases and J dropped 3 bases, with 12 bases sitting between them. Here the CDR3 reads CASSEDLREETQYF. CDR3 coding DNA: TGTGCCAGCAGCGAAGATCTAAGGGAAGAGACCCAGTACTTC.

The rearrangement uses TRBV6-2 or TRBV6-3 and TRBJ2-5; 7 bases agree with TRBD2. The J call may be wrong; the DNA end is better matched by TRBJ2-7. Germline CDR1 and CDR2: MNHEY and SVGEGT. CDR3 length equals 14 residues. The CDR3 nucleotides read TGTGCCAGCATTACTCCGGGACTAACCTACGAGCAGTACTTC. Residues: CASITPGLTYEQYF.

In this sample, this clonotype turned up a few times. The chain uses TRBV12-3 or TRBV12-4 and TRBJ2-1; 8 bases line up with TRBD2. V shed 3 bases, J shed 2 bases, and the junction held 3 bases outside the gene matches. The CDR3 has 15 residues. The CDR3 DNA is TGTGCCAGCAGTTTCACTAGCGGAACCTACAATGAGCAGTTCTTC. Protein: CASSFTSGTYNEQFF.

Details on this clonotype: An end of the junction does not agree with germline; a read error may underlie this. The chain couples TRBV6-1 to TRBJ2-3; a weak D match, TRBD2 (6 bases). Germline-derived CDR1 and CDR2 are MNHNS and SASEGT. The CDR3 runs 15 residues. CDR3 region: CASSPGRGAKDMQYF. CDR3 sequence (DNA): TGTGCCAGCAGCCCGGGGCGGGGAGCCAAAGATATGCAGTATTTT.

The V and J genes are TRBV6-1 and TRBJ2-3, with TRBD1 matching over 8 bases. Trimming removed 6 bases from V and 3 bases from J; junction bases left unmatched: 5. The CDR3 length is 14 residues. CDR1 and CDR2 (germline): MNHNS, SASEGT. The CDR3 protein is CASRVGTGTDTQYF. In DNA, the CDR3 is TGTGCCAGCAGGGTTGGGACAGGTACAGATACGCAGTATTTT.

The rearrangement joins TRBV6-1 to TRBJ2-1; D remains unclear. Germline V gene data show CDR1 as MNHNS and CDR2 as SASEGT. There are 13 residues in the CDR3. The V end was cut by 4 bases, the J end by 7 bases, with 11 bases between. The CDR3 reads CASSGLNVNEQFF. In DNA, the CDR3 is TGTGCCAGCAGTGGTCTGAACGTAAATGAGCAGTTCTTC.

This chain joins TRBV7-2 and TRBJ1-1, with 7 bases fitting TRBD1. The J segment lost 5 bases and the V segment lost 3 bases, leaving 9 bases of the junction unmatched. This CDR3 is built from 15 residues. Germline loops: CDR1 SGHTA, CDR2 FQGNSA. CDR3 amino acids: CASSFAPTGRTEAFF. CDR3 sequence (DNA): TGTGCCAGCAGCTTCGCCCCGACAGGGAGGACTGAAGCTTTCTTT.

By share, this clonotype ranks as medium-sized. This chain joins TRBV6-5 and TRBJ2-1, with 9 positions matching TRBD2. Germline values: CDR1 MNHEY, CDR2 SVGAGI. With V trimmed by 7 bases and J by 7 bases, 8 bases remained unmatched. This CDR3 comprises 14 residues. CDR3 amino acids: CASTAGGAINEQFF. CDR3 nucleotides: TGTGCCAGCACCGCGGGGGGGGCGATAAATGAGCAGTTCTTC.